This TCR beta chain was sequenced in a study of T-cell memory formation after mild COVID-19. This clonotype was counted only a few times. The antigen is not known. General observations from the study: CD4+ contracting clones were mainly CM and EM; CD8+ ones, EMRA.

One entry per CDR3 protein results from TCRdb running MiXCR on the 5' RACE reads. This sample has roughly 350,000 distinct CDR3 sequences, with around 20% found just once. Trimming pared 5 bases from V and 5 bases from J, leaving 9 bases between. This CDR3 is 12 amino acids long. Germline assignment: CDR1 MNHNY and CDR2 SVGAGI (reference sequence). This chain joins TRBV6-6 and TRBJ2-5; TRBD2 might be the D (5 bases). The sequenced material came from PBMCs or a T cell subset sorted from them (not recorded which). This receptor was identified in an adult woman who had mild COVID-19 (a few samples of this study predate the infection). Cell type and time point are not known. CDR3 amino acids: CASSSGWETQYF. The CDR3 nucleotides are TGTGCCAGCAGTAGCGGCTGGGAGACCCAGTACTTC.